These 22 T cell receptor beta chains came from one sample sequenced in a study of T cell responses to AZD1222 COVID-19 vaccine. Measured with immunoSEQ multiplex PCR; TCRdb has only the in-frame clones, and not every one. Of roughly 150,000 clones in the sample, under 95% were seen once. The sample in question was peripheral blood, obtained on day 0 of AZD1222 vaccination. All receptors derive from an adult in good health.

The chain combines TRBV7-2 with TRBJ1-1; D not resolved. The V and J ends lost 1 base and 6 bases respectively, with 9 bases between them. In germline, CDR1 is SGHTA, CDR2 FQGNSA. This CDR3 has 13 residues. CDR3 in DNA: TGTGCCAGCAGCTTAGGGAGTTTCGCTGAAGCTTTCTTT. Its translation: CASSLGSFAEAFF.

In this sample, this clone turned up a few times. The chain joins TRBV10-2 to TRBJ2-3, with D unresolved. The germline gives CDR1 WSHSY, CDR2 SAAADI. With 5 bases removed from V and 5 bases from J, the gap between germline ends came to 8 bases. The length of the CDR3 is 12 residues. In DNA, the CDR3 is TGCGCCAGCAGTCCTTCTGGAGATACGCAGTATTTT. Amino acids: CASSPSGDTQYF.

In its sample, this clone was seen once. The V and J genes are TRBV19 and TRBJ1-5, with D possibly being TRBD1 (5 bases). Germline V gene lookup returns CDR1 LNHDA and CDR2 SQIVND (reference sequence). Deletions cut 5 bases from V and 0 bases from J, with 14 bases between. There are 16 residues in the CDR3. CDR3: CASSLRGDYSNQPQHF. Here the CDR3 DNA reads TGTGCCAGTAGTTTACGGGGGGATTATAGCAATCAGCCCCAGCATTTT.

The J gene is TRBJ1-1, the V gene TRBV25-1; D is ambiguous. The germline V and J ends were trimmed by 5 bases and 3 bases, with 7 bases remaining between them. Germline V CDR1 and CDR2: MGHDK, SYGVNS. The CDR3 runs to 12 residues. The chain's CDR3 is CASSLGYTEAFF. The CDR3 DNA reads as TGTGCCAGCAGTCTAGGTTACACTGAAGCTTTCTTT. The whole variable domain, filled in from reference TRBV25-1 and TRBJ1-1, reads EADIYQTPRYLVIGTGKKITLECSQTMGHDKMYWYQQDPGMELHLIHYSYGVNSTEKGDLSSESTVSRIRTEHFPLTLESARPSHTSQYLCASSLGYTEAFFGQGTRLTVV.

This chain joins TRBV15 and TRBJ2-3; 7 positions match TRBD1. V lost 5 bases and J lost 2; bases outside the gene matches: 13. Germline V gene lookup returns CDR1 LNHNV and CDR2 YYDKDF (reference sequence). The CDR3 totals 17 residues. The CDR3 loop reads CATSPKGQPIPTDTQYF. The CDR3 DNA follows: TGTGCCACCAGCCCCAAGGGACAGCCGATTCCCACAGATACGCAGTATTTT.

The chain joins TRBV6-2 or TRBV6-3 to TRBJ1-3; unclear D gene. CDR1 and CDR2 from the germline V gene are MNHEY and SVGEGT. CDR3 length: 14 amino acids. Trimming took off 5 bases at V and 2 bases at J, with 10 bases between the two ends. Here the CDR3 DNA reads TGTGCCAGCAGTCCGGGATCCACTGGAAACACCATATATTTT. It translates to CASSPGSTGNTIYF.

The chain joins TRBV5-8 to TRBJ2-1; D call uncertain. Trimming left V 4 bases short and J 13 bases short, with 15 bases between. The CDR3 covers 12 residues. The germline gives CDR1 SGHTS, CDR2 YDEGEE. The CDR3 loop is CASSIWENPQFF. CDR3 DNA sequence: TGTGCCAGCAGCATTTGGGAAAACCCACAGTTCTTC.

The rearrangement uses TRBV10-3 and TRBJ2-3; 12 bases fit TRBD2. From germline, CDR1 is ENHRY and CDR2 SYGVKD. CDR3 length: 15 amino acids. V was clipped by 6 bases and J by 5 bases; unmatched bases: 6. CDR3 nucleotide sequence: TGTGCCATCAGGAGGACTAGCGGGGAGAGAGATACGCAGTATTTT. Protein: CAIRRTSGERDTQYF.

This clone was seen once. The rearrangement uses TRBV18 and TRBJ2-1, with D tentatively TRBD1 (6 bases). Germline CDR1 KGHSH, CDR2 LQKENI. Trimming removed 0 bases from V and 4 bases from J, with 13 bases in between. This CDR3 has 16 amino acids. The chain's CDR3 is CASSPPNRELYNEQFF. CDR3 nucleotides: TGTGCCAGCTCACCACCGAACAGGGAGCTATACAATGAGCAGTTCTTC.

The chain has TRBV6-6 and TRBJ1-5, with unresolved D. The ends were cut back, 0 bases at V and 5 bases at J, with 14 bases in the middle. Germline CDR1 is MNHNY and CDR2 is SVGAGI (reference sequence). This CDR3 has 16 residues. CDR3 sequence: CASSYSSVLVDQPQHF. The CDR3 DNA is TGTGCCAGCAGTTACTCGAGTGTGTTGGTTGATCAGCCCCAGCATTTT.

The V call is TRBV6-5, the J call TRBJ2-7, with 9 bases matching TRBD1. This CDR3 spans 15 amino acids. Losses at the gene ends were 8 bases for V and 4 bases for J; bases not matched to a gene: 12. CDR1 MNHEY and CDR2 SVGAGI come from the germline V gene. The DNA for the CDR3 is TGTGCCAGCCGAAAAGGACAGGGGACCTCGTACGAGCAGTACTTC. This sequence encodes CASRKGQGTSYEQYF.

The chain combines TRBV6-5 with TRBJ1-2; D gene uncertain. This CDR3 contains 13 residues. Between the trimmed V and J ends, which lost 5 bases and 6 bases, there was a span of 13 bases. The V gene's germline CDR1 is MNHEY and CDR2 SVGAGI. The CDR3 DNA sequence: TGTGCCAGCAGTCCCCGGAACGGTCATGGCTACACCTTC. It codes for CASSPRNGHGYTF.

This chain links TRBV6-5 with TRBJ1-2; TRBD1 matches at 10 bases. With V trimmed by 11 bases and J by 0 bases, 9 bases remained unmatched. This CDR3 is 15 amino acids long. In germline, CDR1 is MNHEY, CDR2 SVGAGI. The CDR3: CAHGGQGTANYGYTF. DNA for the CDR3: TGTGCCCACGGGGGACAGGGGACAGCTAACTATGGCTACACCTTC.

This chain joins TRBV5-5 and TRBJ2-7; TRBD1 matches at 11 bases. Germline CDR1 and CDR2: SGHKS and YYEKEE (reference sequence). J lost 3 bases, V lost 3 bases, and 8 bases had no gene match. There are 16 residues in the CDR3. DNA of the CDR3: TGTGCCAGCAGCTCTGCTCTGGGACAGGGGGTCTACGAGCAGTACTTC. As protein: CASSSALGQGVYEQYF.

The V call is TRBV6-5, the J call TRBJ2-5, with D perhaps being TRBD1 or TRBD2 (6 bases each). CDR3 size: 11 residues. Germline V gives CDR1 MNHEY, CDR2 SVGAGI. With 5 bases removed from V and 7 bases from J, the gap between germline ends came to 8 bases. The CDR3 here is CASSKGGTQYF. CDR3 sequence (DNA): TGTGCCAGCAGTAAGGGGGGGACCCAGTACTTC.

This chain connects TRBV11-3 to TRBJ1-6, with D unclear. This CDR3 has 13 amino acids. Germline lookup yields CDR1 SGHNT and CDR2 YENEEA. The V end lost 3 bases, the J end lost 7 bases, and 7 bases lay between the germline ends. The CDR3 loop is CASSFGTNSPLHF. CDR3 DNA sequence: TGTGCCAGCAGCTTTGGAACGAATTCACCCCTCCACTTT.

The chain is built from TRBV15 and TRBJ1-5; D not resolved. Trimming left V 1 base short and J 0 bases short, with 13 bases between. Germline values: CDR1 LNHNV, CDR2 YYDKDF (reference sequence). CDR3 length: 17 amino acids. The CDR3 protein is CATSRVPQTDSNQPQHF. The CDR3 DNA reads TGTGCCACCAGCAGAGTTCCGCAGACCGATAGCAATCAGCCCCAGCATTTT.

Regarding this clone: Other DNA sequences in this specimen translate into the identical CDR3. J is TRBJ2-3 and V is TRBV18, with D perhaps matching TRBD1 (6 bases). V was pared by 6 bases and J by 2 bases, with 12 bases between. This CDR3 contains 14 residues. Per germline, CDR1 KGHSH and CDR2 LQKENI. The CDR3 DNA is TGTGCCAGCTCGCGCCAGGGGAACACAGATACGCAGTATTTT. This encodes CASSRQGNTDTQYF.

The rearrangement joins TRBV6-2 or TRBV6-3 to TRBJ1-2; possibly TRBD1 for D (6 bases). The CDR3 runs 15 residues. Per germline, CDR1 MNHEY and CDR2 SVGEGT. The V end was cut by 4 bases, the J end by 0 bases, with 12 bases between. CDR3 amino acids: CASSSSQGANYGYTF. CDR3 nucleotides: TGTGCCAGCAGTTCCTCACAGGGAGCTAACTATGGCTACACCTTC.

This chain joins TRBV6-5 and TRBJ1-1; the match to TRBD1 covers 7 bases. This CDR3 contains 14 residues. In germline, CDR1 is MNHEY, CDR2 SVGAGI. V lost 7 bases to trimming and J lost 3 bases; unmatched junction nucleotides: 8. The CDR3 DNA sequence: TGTGCCAGCATCCCGCCGGGACAGCACACTGAAGCTTTCTTT. It translates to CASIPPGQHTEAFF.

The V and J genes are TRBV4-3 and TRBJ2-3, with TRBD1 identical over 7 bases. Germline values: CDR1 LGHNA, CDR2 YSLEER. The CDR3 sequence is 17 residues long. V was clipped by 4 bases and J by 5 bases; unmatched bases: 15. In DNA form, the CDR3 reads TGCGCCAGCAGCCTACAGGGGCTAGCTAAAGATAGAGATACGCAGTATTTT. This sequence encodes CASSLQGLAKDRDTQYF.

The CDR3 coding sequence is TGTGCCAGCCGCCGCGGGGGGGCGGTAAATACGCAGTATTTT. It translates to CASRRGGAVNTQYF. The genes are TRBV13 and TRBJ2-3; 9 nucleotides line up with TRBD2. The J segment lost 7 bases and the V segment lost 8 bases, leaving 10 bases of the junction unmatched. This CDR3 region has 14 residues. Germline V gives CDR1 PRHDT, CDR2 FYEKMQ (reference sequence).